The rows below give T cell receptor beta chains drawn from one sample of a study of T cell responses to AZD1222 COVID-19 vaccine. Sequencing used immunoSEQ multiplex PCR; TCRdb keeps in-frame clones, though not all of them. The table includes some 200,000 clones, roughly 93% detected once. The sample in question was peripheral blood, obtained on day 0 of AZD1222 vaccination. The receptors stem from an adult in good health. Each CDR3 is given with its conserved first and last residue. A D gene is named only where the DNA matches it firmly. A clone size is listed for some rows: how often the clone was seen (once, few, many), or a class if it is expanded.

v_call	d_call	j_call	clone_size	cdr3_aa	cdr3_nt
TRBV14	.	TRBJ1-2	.	CASSQDYGGRYYGYTF	TGTGCCAGCAGCCAAGATTACGGGGGGCGGTACTATGGCTACACCTTC
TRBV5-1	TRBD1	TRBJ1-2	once	CASSGQGNYGYTF	TGCGCCAGCAGCGGACAGGGCAACTATGGCTACACCTTC
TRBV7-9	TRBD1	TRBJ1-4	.	CASSPGQAKLFF	TGTGCCAGCAGTCCCGGACAGGCCAAACTGTTTTTT
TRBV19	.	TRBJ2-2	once	CASSIRPGYTGELFF	TGTGCCAGTAGTATACGCCCAGGGTACACCGGGGAGCTGTTTTTT
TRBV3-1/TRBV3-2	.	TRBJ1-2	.	CASSQSGGRGYTF	TGTGCCAGCAGCCAATCTGGAGGGAGGGGCTACACCTTC
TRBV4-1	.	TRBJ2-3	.	CASSGPRTDTQYF	TGCGCCAGCAGCGGACCGCGCACAGATACGCAGTATTTT
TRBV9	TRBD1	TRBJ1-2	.	CASSVGQGGFYGYTF	TGTGCCAGCAGCGTAGGACAGGGTGGGTTCTATGGCTACACCTTC
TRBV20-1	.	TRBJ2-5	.	CSASSTKETQYF	TGCAGTGCTAGTAGTACCAAAGAGACCCAGTACTTC
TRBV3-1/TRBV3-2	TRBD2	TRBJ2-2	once	CASSQVAGNTGELFF	TGTGCCAGCAGCCAGGTAGCGGGGAACACCGGGGAGCTGTTTTTT
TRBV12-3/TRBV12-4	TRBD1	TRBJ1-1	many	CASSRDRERRAFF	TGTGCCAGCAGTAGAGACAGGGAACGTCGGGCTTTCTTT
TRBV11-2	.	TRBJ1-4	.	CASSFVARSHEKLFF	TGTGCCAGCAGCTTTGTGGCCAGGAGTCATGAAAAACTGTTTTTT
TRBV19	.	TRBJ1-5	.	CASSIGNQPQHF	TGTGCCAGTAGTATCGGCAATCAGCCCCAGCATTTT
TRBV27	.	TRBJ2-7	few	CASSRAGTGGTYEQYF	TGTGCCAGCAGTAGAGCCGGGACTGGAGGTACCTACGAGCAGTACTTC
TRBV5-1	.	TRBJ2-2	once	CASSLDRNTGELFF	TGCGCCAGCAGCCTCGACAGAAACACCGGGGAGCTGTTTTTT
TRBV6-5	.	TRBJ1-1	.	CASSYSLGNTEAFF	TGTGCCAGCAGTTACTCGTTGGGGAACACTGAAGCTTTCTTT
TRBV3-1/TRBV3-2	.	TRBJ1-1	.	CASSRWGDAEGAFF	TGTGCCAGCAGCAGGTGGGGGGACGCCGAGGGGGCTTTCTTT
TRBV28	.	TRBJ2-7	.	CASRPGQTLSYEQYF	TGTGCCAGCAGGCCCGGGCAAACACTCTCCTACGAGCAGTACTTC
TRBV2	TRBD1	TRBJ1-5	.	CASSALGRGNLDQPQHF	TGTGCCAGCAGTGCCCTTGGCAGGGGGAACCTTGATCAGCCCCAGCATTTT
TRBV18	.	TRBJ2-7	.	CASSPVVFPVGYEQYF	TGTGCCAGCTCACCAGTTGTGTTCCCAGTCGGCTACGAGCAGTACTTC
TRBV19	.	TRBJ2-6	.	CASSMISHSGANVLTF	TGTGCCAGTAGTATGATTAGCCACTCTGGGGCCAACGTCCTGACTTTC
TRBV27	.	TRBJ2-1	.	CASSLGPANEQFF	TGTGCCAGCAGCCTGGGCCCCGCCAATGAGCAGTTCTTC
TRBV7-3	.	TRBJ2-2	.	CASSSIAATNTGELFF	TGTGCCAGCAGCTCGATAGCGGCAACGAACACCGGGGAGCTGTTTTTT
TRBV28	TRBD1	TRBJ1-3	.	CASSETGGRGRRNTIYF	TGTGCCAGCAGTGAGACAGGGGGCCGCGGAAGGAGAAACACCATATATTTT
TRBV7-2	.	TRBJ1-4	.	CASSSDGTNEKLFF	TGTGCCAGCAGCTCGGATGGGACTAATGAAAAACTGTTTTTT
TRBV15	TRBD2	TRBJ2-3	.	CATSSYYGTSGGTDTQYF	TGTGCCACCAGCAGTTACTACGGGACTAGCGGGGGCACAGATACGCAGTATTTT
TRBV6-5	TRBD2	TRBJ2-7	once	CASSYSLGLAEQYF	TGTGCCAGCAGTTACTCTCTGGGACTAGCCGAGCAGTACTTC
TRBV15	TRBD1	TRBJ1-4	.	CATSRARTGVEKLFF	TGTGCCACCAGCAGAGCCCGGACAGGGGTCGAAAAACTGTTTTTT
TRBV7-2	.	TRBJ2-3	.	CASTVGGRAADTQYF	TGTGCCAGCACCGTCGGGGGGCGCGCCGCAGATACGCAGTATTTT
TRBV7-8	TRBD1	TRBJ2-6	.	CASSAGQARSGANVLTF	TGTGCCAGCAGCGCCGGACAGGCTCGCTCTGGGGCCAACGTCCTGACTTTC
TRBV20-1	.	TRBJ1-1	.	CSAPRGAEAFF	TGCAGTGCGCCGAGGGGCGCTGAAGCTTTCTTT
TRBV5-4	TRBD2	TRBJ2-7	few	CASSSGLASSYEQYF	TGTGCCAGCAGTTCGGGACTAGCGTCTTCCTACGAGCAGTACTTC
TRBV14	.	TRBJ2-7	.	CASSLAGANYEQYF	TGTGCCAGCAGCCTGGCAGGGGCTAATTACGAGCAGTACTTC
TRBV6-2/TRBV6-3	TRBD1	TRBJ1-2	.	CASCYRGDYGYTF	TGTGCCAGCTGTTACAGGGGCGACTATGGCTACACCTTC
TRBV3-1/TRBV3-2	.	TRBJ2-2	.	CASSVGGSDTGELFF	TGTGCCAGCAGCGTAGGGGGGTCGGACACCGGGGAGCTGTTTTTT
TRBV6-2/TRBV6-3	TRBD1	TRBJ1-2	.	CASSLQGTNYGYTF	TGTGCCAGCAGTCTACAGGGGACTAACTATGGCTACACCTTC
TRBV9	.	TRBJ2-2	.	CASKGTGELFF	TGTGCCAGCAAAGGTACCGGGGAGCTGTTTTTT
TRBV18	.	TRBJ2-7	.	CASSPTDSSSYEQYF	TGTGCCAGCTCACCGACGGACAGTTCCTCCTACGAGCAGTACTTC
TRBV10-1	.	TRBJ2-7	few	CASSREQGVNEQYF	TGCGCCAGCAGTCGAGAACAGGGTGTCAACGAGCAGTACTTC
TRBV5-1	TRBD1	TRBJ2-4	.	CASSLPEDRGLVGKNIQYF	TGCGCCAGCAGCTTACCTGAGGACAGGGGGCTTGTTGGCAAAAACATTCAGTACTTC
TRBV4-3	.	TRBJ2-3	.	CASSQVGDLTDTQYF	TGCGCCAGCAGCCAAGTAGGTGATCTCACAGATACGCAGTATTTT